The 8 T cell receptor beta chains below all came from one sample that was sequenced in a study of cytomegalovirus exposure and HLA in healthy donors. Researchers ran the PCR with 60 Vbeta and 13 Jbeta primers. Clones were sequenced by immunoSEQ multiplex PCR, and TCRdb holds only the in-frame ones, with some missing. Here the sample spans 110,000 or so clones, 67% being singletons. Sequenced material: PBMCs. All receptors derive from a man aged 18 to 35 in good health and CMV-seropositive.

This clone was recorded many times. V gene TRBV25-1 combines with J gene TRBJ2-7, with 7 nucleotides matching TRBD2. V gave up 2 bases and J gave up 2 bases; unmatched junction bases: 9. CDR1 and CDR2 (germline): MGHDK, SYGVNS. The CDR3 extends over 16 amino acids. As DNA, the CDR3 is TGTGCCAGCAGTGAAGCCAGGAAGGGAGGGGCCTACGAGCAGTACTTC. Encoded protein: CASSEARKGGAYEQYF.

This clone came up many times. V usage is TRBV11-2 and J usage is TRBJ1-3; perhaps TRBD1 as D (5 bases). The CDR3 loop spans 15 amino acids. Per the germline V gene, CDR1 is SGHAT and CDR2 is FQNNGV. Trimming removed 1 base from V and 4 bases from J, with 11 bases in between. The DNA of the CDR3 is TGTGCCAGCAGCTTAGGCGGGGGAAGGGGAAACACCATATATTTT. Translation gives CASSLGGGRGNTIYF.

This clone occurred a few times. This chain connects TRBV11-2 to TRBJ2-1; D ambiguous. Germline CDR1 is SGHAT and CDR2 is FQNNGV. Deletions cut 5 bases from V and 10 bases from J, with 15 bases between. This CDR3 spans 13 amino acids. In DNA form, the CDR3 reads TGTGCCAGCAGCCCTGTTATGCAGAGGGAGCAGTTCTTC. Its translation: CASSPVMQREQFF.

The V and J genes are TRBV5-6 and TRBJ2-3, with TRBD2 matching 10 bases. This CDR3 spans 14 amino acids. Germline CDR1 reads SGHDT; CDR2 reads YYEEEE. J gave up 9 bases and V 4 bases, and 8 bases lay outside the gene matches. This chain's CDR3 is CASSGSGGLFTQYF. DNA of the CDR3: TGTGCCAGCAGCGGTAGCGGGGGGCTCTTCACGCAGTATTTT.

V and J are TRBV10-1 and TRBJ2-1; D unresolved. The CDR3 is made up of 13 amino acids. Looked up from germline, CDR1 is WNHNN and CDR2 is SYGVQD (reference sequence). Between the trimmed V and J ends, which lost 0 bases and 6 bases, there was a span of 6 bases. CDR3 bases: TGCGCCAGCAGTGAGTCACCCGGCAATGAGCAGTTCTTC. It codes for CASSESPGNEQFF.

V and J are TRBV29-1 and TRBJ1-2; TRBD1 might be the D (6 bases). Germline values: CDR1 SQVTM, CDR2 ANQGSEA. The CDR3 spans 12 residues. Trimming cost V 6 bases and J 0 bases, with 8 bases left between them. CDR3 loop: CSVDSPNYGYTF. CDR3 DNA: TGCAGCGTGGACAGTCCTAACTATGGCTACACCTTC.

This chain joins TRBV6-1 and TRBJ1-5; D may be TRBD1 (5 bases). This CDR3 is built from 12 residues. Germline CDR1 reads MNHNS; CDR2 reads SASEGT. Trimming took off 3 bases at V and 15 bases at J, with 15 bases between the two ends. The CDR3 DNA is TGTGCCAGCAGTGACTTCCGGCAGGGTGGGCATTTT. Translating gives CASSDFRQGGHF.

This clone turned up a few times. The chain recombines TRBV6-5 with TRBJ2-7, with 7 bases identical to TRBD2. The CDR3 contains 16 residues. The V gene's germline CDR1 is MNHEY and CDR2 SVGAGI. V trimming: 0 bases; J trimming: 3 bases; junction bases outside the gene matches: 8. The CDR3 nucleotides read TGTGCCAGCAGTTACTCGAGCAGCGGGGAGATCTACGAGCAGTACTTC. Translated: CASSYSSSGEIYEQYF.